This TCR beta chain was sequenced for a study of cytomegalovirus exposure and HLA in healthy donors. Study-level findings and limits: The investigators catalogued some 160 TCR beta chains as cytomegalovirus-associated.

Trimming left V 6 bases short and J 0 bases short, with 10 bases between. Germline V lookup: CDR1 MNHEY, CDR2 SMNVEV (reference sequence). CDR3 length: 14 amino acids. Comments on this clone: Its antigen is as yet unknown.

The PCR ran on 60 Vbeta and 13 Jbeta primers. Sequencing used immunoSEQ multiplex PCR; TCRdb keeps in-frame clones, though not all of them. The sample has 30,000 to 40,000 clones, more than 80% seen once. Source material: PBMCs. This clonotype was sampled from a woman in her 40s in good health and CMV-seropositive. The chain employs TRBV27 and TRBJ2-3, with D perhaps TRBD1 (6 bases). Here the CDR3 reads CASRGATSTDTQYF. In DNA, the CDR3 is TGTGCCAGCAGGGGGGCCACCAGCACAGATACGCAGTATTTT.